Given below is one TCR beta chain in context. These data are taken from a study of blood T cell repertoires in COVID-19. About the research overall: Sites across the United States, Italy and Spain contributed samples from acute and convalescent COVID-19. The analysed material was cDNA or gDNA that came from T cells, B-cell-depleted T cells, or PBMCs.

Germline V CDR1 and CDR2: SEHNR, FQNEAQ (reference sequence). The CDR3 is 14 residues long. V lost 8 bases and J 8 bases, leaving 18 bases between the germline ends. In the original analysis: By means of reference gene primer amplification, nucleated cell counts were estimated. Here immunoSEQ multiplex PCR was the method, and the copy in TCRdb shows in-frame clones only, minus some. For V, J and clone size, that table is used; D and trimming come from the DNA. The sample records almost 95,000 clones, about 70% being singletons. V and J are TRBV7-9 and TRBJ2-2, with D possibly TRBD2 on 5 matching bases. This TCR was sampled from a woman aged 60-75 years in a cohort sampled during active or convalescent COVID-19. Input material: peripheral blood. The CDR3: CASGEGRTLGELFF. The CDR3 nucleotides are TGTGCCAGCGGCGAGGGCAGGACCCTAGGGGAGCTGTTTTTT.